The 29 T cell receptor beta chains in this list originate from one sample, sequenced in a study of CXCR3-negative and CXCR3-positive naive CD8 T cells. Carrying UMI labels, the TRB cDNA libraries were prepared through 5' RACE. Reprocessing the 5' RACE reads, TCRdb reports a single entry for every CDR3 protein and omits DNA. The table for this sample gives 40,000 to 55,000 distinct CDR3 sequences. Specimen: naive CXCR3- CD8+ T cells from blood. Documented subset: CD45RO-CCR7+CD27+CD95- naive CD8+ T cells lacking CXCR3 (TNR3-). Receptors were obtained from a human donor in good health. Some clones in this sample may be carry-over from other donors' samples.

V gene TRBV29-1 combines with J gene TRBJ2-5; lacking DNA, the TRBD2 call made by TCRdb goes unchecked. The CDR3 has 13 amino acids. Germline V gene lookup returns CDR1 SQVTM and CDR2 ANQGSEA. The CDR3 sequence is CSVEPSGSQTQYF.

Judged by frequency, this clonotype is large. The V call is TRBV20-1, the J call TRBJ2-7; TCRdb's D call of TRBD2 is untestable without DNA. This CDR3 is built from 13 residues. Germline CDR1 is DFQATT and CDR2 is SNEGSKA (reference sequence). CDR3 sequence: CSGTSGGGYEQYF.

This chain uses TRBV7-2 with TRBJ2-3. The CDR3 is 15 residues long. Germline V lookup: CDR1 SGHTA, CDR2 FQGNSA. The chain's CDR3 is CASSFYWSAADTQYF.

The CDR3 is CASSSGLYEQYF. This sequence joins TRBV7-6 and TRBJ2-7; TCRdb outputs TRBD2, but without DNA this stays unchecked. Germline CDR1 SGHVS, CDR2 FNYEAQ. CDR3 length: 12 amino acids.

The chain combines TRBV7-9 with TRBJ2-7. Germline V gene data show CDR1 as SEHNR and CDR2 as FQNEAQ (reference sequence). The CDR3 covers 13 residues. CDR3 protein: CASSSGIVGEQYF.

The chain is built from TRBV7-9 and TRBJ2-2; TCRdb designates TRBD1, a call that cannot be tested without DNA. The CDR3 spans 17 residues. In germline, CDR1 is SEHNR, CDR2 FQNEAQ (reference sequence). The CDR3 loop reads CASSPWDTRLMSGELFF.

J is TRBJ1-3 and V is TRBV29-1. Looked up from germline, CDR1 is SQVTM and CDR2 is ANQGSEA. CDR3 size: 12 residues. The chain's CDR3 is CSVVSSGNTIYF.

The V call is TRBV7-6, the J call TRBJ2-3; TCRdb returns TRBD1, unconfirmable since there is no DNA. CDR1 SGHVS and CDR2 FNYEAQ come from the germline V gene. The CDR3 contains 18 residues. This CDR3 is CASSASPGTGLTTDTQYF.

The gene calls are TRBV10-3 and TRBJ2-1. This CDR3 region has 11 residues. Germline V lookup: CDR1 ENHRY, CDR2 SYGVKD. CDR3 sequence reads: CAISESQEQFF.

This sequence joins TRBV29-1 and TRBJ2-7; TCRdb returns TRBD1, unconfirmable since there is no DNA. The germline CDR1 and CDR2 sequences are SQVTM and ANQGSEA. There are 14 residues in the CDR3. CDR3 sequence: CSVESGDRPVEQYF.

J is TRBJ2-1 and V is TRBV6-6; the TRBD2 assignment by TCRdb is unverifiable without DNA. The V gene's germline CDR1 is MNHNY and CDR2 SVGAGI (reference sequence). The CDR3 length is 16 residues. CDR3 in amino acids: CASSLGLAINYNEQFF.

Here the CDR3 reads CASNPGTAYNEQFF. The chain recombines TRBV6-2 or TRBV6-3 with TRBJ2-1; the D call of TRBD1 rests on TCRdb alone, since no DNA is present to check it. The V gene's germline CDR1 is MNHEY and CDR2 SVGEGT. The length of the CDR3 is 14 residues.

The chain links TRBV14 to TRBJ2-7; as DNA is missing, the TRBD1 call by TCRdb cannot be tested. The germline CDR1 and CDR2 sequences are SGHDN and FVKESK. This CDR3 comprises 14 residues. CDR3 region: CASSSWTGVYEQYF.

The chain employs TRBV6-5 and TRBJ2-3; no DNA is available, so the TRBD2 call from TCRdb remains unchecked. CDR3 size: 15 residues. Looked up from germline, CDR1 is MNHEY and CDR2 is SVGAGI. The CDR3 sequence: CASSPRDWHTDTQYF.

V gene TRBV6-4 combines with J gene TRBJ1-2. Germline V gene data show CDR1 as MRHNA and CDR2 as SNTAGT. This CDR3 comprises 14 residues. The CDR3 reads CASSGGEMTFGYTF.

The CDR3 protein is CSGEGVGNTIYF. The chain joins TRBV29-1 to TRBJ1-3. This CDR3 spans 12 amino acids. Germline loops: CDR1 SQVTM, CDR2 ANQGSEA.

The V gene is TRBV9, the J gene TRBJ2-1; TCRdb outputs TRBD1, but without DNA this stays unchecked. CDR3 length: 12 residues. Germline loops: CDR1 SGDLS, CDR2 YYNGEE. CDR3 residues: CASSPGANEQFF.

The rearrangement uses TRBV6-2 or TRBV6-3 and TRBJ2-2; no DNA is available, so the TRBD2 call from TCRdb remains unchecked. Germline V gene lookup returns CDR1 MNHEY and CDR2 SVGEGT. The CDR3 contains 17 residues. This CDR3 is CASSSRGGLGRTGELFF.

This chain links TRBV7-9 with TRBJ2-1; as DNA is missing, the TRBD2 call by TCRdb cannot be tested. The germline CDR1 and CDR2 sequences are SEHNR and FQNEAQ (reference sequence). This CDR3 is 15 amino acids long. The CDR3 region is CASSTTTRRPNEQFF.

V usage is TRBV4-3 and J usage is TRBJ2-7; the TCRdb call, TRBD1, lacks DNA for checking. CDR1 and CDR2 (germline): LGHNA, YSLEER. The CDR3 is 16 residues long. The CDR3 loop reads CASSQFGGTGPYEQYF.

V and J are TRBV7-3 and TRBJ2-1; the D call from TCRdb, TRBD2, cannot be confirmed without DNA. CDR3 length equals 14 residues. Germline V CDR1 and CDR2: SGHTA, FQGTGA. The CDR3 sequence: CASSLLAGENEQFF.

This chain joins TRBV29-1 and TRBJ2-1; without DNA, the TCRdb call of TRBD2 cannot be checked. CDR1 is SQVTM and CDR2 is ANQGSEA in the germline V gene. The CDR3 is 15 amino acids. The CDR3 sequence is CSVEKAGGPYNEQFF.

CDR3 in amino acids: CSVEDLDRQSFF. The chain has TRBV29-1 and TRBJ2-1; lacking DNA, the TRBD1 call made by TCRdb goes unchecked. CDR1 and CDR2 from the germline V gene are SQVTM and ANQGSEA. There are 12 residues in the CDR3.

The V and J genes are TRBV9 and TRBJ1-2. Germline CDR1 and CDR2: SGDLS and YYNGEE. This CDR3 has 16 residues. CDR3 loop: CASSVGSGIEINGYTF.

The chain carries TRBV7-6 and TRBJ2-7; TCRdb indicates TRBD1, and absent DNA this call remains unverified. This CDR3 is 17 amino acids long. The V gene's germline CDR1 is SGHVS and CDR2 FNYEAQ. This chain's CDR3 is CASSRGLDRGDYYEQYF.

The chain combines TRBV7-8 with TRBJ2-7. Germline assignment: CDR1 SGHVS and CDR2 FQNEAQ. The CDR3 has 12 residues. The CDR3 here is CASSQDAYEQYF.

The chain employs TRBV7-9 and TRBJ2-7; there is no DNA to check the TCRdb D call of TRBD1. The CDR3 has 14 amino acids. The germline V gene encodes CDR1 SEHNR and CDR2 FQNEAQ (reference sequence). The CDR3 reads CASSLRAADYEQYF.

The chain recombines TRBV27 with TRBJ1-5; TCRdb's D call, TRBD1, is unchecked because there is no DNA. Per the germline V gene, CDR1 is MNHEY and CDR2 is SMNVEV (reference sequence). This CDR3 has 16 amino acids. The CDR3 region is CASHDSPIGPNQPQHF.

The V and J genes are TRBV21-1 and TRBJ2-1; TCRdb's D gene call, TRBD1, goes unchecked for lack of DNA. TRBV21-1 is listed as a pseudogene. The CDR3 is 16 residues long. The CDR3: CASSLRDLGDYNEQFF.